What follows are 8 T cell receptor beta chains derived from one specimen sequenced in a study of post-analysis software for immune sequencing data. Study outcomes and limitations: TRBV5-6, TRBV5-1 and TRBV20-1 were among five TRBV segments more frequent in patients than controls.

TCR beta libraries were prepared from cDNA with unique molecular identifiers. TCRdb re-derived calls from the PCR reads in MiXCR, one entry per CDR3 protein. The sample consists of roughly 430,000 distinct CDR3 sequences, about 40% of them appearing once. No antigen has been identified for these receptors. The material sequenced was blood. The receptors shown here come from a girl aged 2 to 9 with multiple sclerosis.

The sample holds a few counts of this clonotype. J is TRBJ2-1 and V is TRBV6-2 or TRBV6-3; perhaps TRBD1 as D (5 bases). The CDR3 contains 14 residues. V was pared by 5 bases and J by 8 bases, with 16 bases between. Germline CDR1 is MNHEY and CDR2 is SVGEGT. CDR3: CASSPRGVGDEQFF. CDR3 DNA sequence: TGTGCCAGCAGTCCCCGTGGGGTAGGGGATGAGCAGTTCTTC.

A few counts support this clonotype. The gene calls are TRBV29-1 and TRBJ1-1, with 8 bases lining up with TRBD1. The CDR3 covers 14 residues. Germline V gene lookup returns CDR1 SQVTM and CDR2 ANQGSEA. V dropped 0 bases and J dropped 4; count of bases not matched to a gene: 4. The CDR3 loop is CSVEDRGRGTEAFF. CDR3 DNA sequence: TGCAGCGTTGAAGACAGGGGGCGAGGCACTGAAGCTTTCTTT.

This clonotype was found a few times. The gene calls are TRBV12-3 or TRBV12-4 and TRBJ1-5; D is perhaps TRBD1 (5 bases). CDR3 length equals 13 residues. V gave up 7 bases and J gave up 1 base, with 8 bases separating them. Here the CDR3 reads CASTRDSNQPQHF. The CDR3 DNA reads TGTGCCAGCACCCGGGACAGCAATCAGCCCCAGCATTTT.

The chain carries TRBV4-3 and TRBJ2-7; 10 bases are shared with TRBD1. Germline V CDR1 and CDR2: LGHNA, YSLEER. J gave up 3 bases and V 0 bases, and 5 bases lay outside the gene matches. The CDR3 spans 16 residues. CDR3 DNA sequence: TGCGCCAGCAGCCAAGATCAGGGACAGGGGTTCTACGAGCAGTACTTC. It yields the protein CASSQDQGQGFYEQYF.

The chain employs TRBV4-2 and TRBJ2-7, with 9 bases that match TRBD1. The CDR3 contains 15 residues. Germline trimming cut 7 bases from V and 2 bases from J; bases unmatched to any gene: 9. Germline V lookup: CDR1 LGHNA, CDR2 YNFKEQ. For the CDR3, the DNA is TGTGCCAGCAACCACCCGGGACAGGGAACCTACGAGCAGTACTTC. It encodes CASNHPGQGTYEQYF.

The CDR3 region has the DNA TGCAGTGGCCCATATCGTACAGATACGCAGTATTTT. It codes for CSGPYRTDTQYF. The chain employs TRBV20-1 and TRBJ2-3; D remains unclear. Trimming cost V 7 bases and J 3 bases, with 11 bases left between them. Germline lookup yields CDR1 DFQATT and CDR2 SNEGSKA (reference sequence). The CDR3 consists of 12 residues.

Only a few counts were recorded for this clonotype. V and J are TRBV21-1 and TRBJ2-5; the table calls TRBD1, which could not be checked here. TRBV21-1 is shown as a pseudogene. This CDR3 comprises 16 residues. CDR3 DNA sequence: TGTGCCAGCAGCAACCCCGGGGGCATGGGCCAAGAGACCCAGTACTTC. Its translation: CASSNPGGMGQETQYF.

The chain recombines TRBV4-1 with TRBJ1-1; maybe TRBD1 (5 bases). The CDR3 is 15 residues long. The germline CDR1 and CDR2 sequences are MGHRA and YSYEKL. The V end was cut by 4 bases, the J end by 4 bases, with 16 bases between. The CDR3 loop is CASSPTQGLVTEAFF. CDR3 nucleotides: TGCGCCAGCAGCCCAACTCAGGGTTTGGTCACTGAAGCTTTCTTT.